A single sample is the source of the 20 T cell receptor beta chains below, sequenced in a study of T-cell reconstitution after alpha-beta-depleted transplantation in children. Findings and limits, study-wide: There were reportedly several hundred expanded graft clones from which alpha-beta T cells came about two months after transplant.

The TCRbeta library incorporated unique molecular identifiers. TCRdb passed the PCR reads through MiXCR, listing each CDR3 protein once. The repertoire holds about 31,000 distinct CDR3 sequences, with around 6% as singletons. Their antigen targets remain unknown. The input for sequencing was peripheral blood, taken 60 days after TCRalphabeta/CD19-depleted stem cell transplant. The receptors were gathered from a child under three years old who had a stem cell transplant for acute myeloid leukemia, so the T cells may come from the graft donor.

This clonotype was picked up many times. The V gene is TRBV5-1, the J gene TRBJ2-7; D is perhaps TRBD2 (5 bases). Germline loops: CDR1 SGHRS, CDR2 YFSETQ. Trimming stripped 7 bases from V and 3 bases from J, with 14 bases between. This CDR3 comprises 13 residues. The chain's CDR3 is CASGSGSYYEQYF. CDR3 DNA sequence: TGCGCCAGCGGGAGCGGCAGCTACTACGAGCAGTACTTC.

This clonotype was counted at least ten times. CDR3 region: CASSDWGQGNTGELFF. The CDR3 region has the DNA TGTGCCAGCAGTGACTGGGGACAGGGAAACACCGGGGAGCTGTTTTTT. The rearrangement links TRBV6-1 to TRBJ2-2; 9 bases map to TRBD1. Germline trimming cut 3 bases from V and 2 bases from J; bases unmatched to any gene: 4. Per the germline V gene, CDR1 is MNHNS and CDR2 is SASEGT. The CDR3 covers 16 residues.

There are many counts of this clonotype. The rearrangement uses TRBV11-2 and TRBJ2-4, with unresolved D. Germline V gives CDR1 SGHAT, CDR2 FQNNGV. With 2 bases removed from V and 1 base from J, the gap between germline ends came to 18 bases. The CDR3 is 18 amino acids. The CDR3 DNA sequence: TGTGCCAGCAGCTTATTCCGAGTACGAGAATCGGCCAAAAACATTCAGTACTTC. It yields the protein CASSLFRVRESAKNIQYF.

This clonotype was seen repeatedly, ten times or more. The gene calls are TRBV12-3 or TRBV12-4 and TRBJ1-5; D not resolved. The CDR3 sequence is 13 residues long. V was clipped by 6 bases and J by 3 bases, with 9 bases between them. The CDR3 region is CASRPHLNQPQHF. The CDR3 nucleotides read TGTGCCAGCAGACCACACCTCAATCAGCCCCAGCATTTT.

This clonotype was seen only a few times. V is TRBV7-2 and J is TRBJ2-7, with unresolved D. The CDR3 loop spans 14 amino acids. Germline CDR1 SGHTA, CDR2 FQGNSA. V dropped 5 bases and J dropped 4 bases, with 15 bases sitting between them. CDR3 coding DNA: TGTGCCAGCAGCCCCGGGCTCCGAGTTTACGAGCAGTACTTC. This translates into CASSPGLRVYEQYF. Full variable domain (missing parts from reference TRBV7-2 and TRBJ2-7): GAGVSQSPSNKVTEKGKDVELRCDPISGHTALYWYRQSLGQGLEFLIYFQGNSAPDKSGLPSDRFSAERTGGSVSTLTIQRTQQEDSAVYLCASSPGLRVYEQYFGPGTRLTVT.

This clonotype showed up many times. Sequence at one end of the junction differs from germline and may be a read error. V usage is TRBV9 and J usage is TRBJ2-5; D unresolved. Germline V gene data show CDR1 as SGDLS and CDR2 as YYNGEE. The CDR3 is 10 amino acids. The CDR3 sequence is CASSGETQYF. The CDR3, as DNA: TGCGCCAGCAGTGGAGAGACCCAGTACTTC.

This clonotype has only a few counts. V usage is TRBV6-1 and J usage is TRBJ2-5; TRBD1 is a possible D gene (5 bases). Germline V gene sequence: CDR1 MNHNS, CDR2 SASEGT. Trimming cost V 2 bases and J 4 bases, with 11 bases left between them. The CDR3 is made up of 14 amino acids. The CDR3 protein is CASSEIGVGETQYF. In DNA, the CDR3 is TGTGCCAGCAGTGAAATAGGGGTAGGAGAGACCCAGTACTTC.

This clonotype was counted many times. This rearrangement joins TRBV6-2 or TRBV6-3 to TRBJ1-1; D unclear. The CDR3 has 14 residues. Per the germline V gene, CDR1 is MNHEY and CDR2 is SVGEGT. Trimming removed 1 base at V and 7 bases at J, with 13 bases between. This chain's CDR3 is CASSYCERVCEAFF. The DNA of the CDR3 is TGTGCCAGCAGTTACTGTGAGAGGGTCTGTGAAGCTTTCTTT.

The genes are TRBV5-1 and TRBJ2-5, with TRBD2 matching 7 bases. The V gene's germline CDR1 is SGHRS and CDR2 YFSETQ. CDR3 length equals 13 residues. Losses at the gene ends were 0 bases for V and 4 bases for J; bases not matched to a gene: 0. The CDR3 bases are TGCGCCAGCAGCTTGGGCGGGGGAGAGACCCAGTACTTC. This sequence encodes CASSLGGGETQYF.

This clonotype was recorded a few times. CDR3 DNA sequence: TGTGCCAGCAGTTATACGTTTGAGCAGTACTTC. Translated: CASSYTFEQYF. The chain carries TRBV6-2 or TRBV6-3 and TRBJ2-7; unclear D gene. The V gene lost 3 bases and the J gene lost 7 bases, with 7 bases spanning the gap. The CDR3 has 11 residues. Germline V gene lookup returns CDR1 MNHEY and CDR2 SVGEGT.

In regard to this clonotype: This may stem from a read error, because a much larger clone lies one nucleotide away. This chain uses TRBV29-1 with TRBJ1-2; D is undetermined. The ends were cut back, 5 bases at V and 4 bases at J, with 11 bases in the middle. Germline CDR1 SQVTM, CDR2 ANQGSEA. This CDR3 is 12 amino acids long. CDR3 protein: CSVKVTSYGYTF. CDR3 in DNA: TGCAGCGTTAAGGTGACGTCCTATGGCTACACCTTC. Complete variable domain (other parts from reference TRBV29-1 and TRBJ1-2): SAVISQKPSRDICQRGTSLTIQCQVDSQVTMMFWYRQQPGQSLTLIATANQGSEATYESGFVIDKFPISRPNLTFSTLTVSNMSPEDSSIYLCSVKVTSYGYTFGSGTRLTVV.

This clonotype was counted at least ten times. The J gene is TRBJ1-4, the V gene TRBV5-7, with a weak D call TRBD1 (6 bases). TRBV5-7 is reported as an ORF; its role is uncertain. Trimming cost V 2 bases and J 4 bases, with 21 bases left between them. The CDR3 consists of 18 residues. The CDR3 is CASSFQFTAGQINEKLFF. In nucleotides, the CDR3 is TGTGCCAGCAGCTTCCAATTCACCGCTGGACAGATTAATGAAAAACTGTTTTTT.

The V gene is TRBV5-5, the J gene TRBJ1-5; 10 bases are a match to TRBD1. The CDR3 contains 16 residues. V trimming: 1 base; J trimming: 2 bases; junction bases outside the gene matches: 3. CDR1 SGHKS and CDR2 YYEKEE come from the germline V gene (reference sequence). The CDR3 reads CASSLWDRGGNQPQHF. For the CDR3, the DNA is TGTGCCAGCAGCTTGTGGGACAGGGGAGGCAATCAGCCCCAGCATTTT. Together with reference TRBV5-5 and TRBJ1-5, the CDR3 gives the full variable domain: DAGVTQSPTHLIKTRGQQVTLRCSPISGHKSVSWYQQVLGQGPQFIFQYYEKEERGRGNFPDRFSARQFPNYSSELNVNALLLGDSALYLCASSLWDRGGNQPQHFGDGTRLSIL.

This clonotype occurred a few times. The genes are TRBV12-3 or TRBV12-4 and TRBJ2-2, with a tentative D call TRBD1 (5 bases). The CDR3 runs to 17 residues. V lost 1 base, J lost 0 bases, and 12 bases lay in between. The CDR3: CASSLDDQGANTGELFF. For the CDR3, the DNA is TGTGCCAGCAGTTTAGACGACCAAGGGGCGAACACCGGGGAGCTGTTTTTT.

This clonotype was recorded many times. The V gene is TRBV25-1, the J gene TRBJ2-5; D perhaps matches TRBD1 (6 bases). CDR3 length equals 15 residues. V lost 0 bases, J lost 6 bases, and 14 bases lay in between. CDR1 is MGHDK and CDR2 is SYGVNS in the germline V gene. In nucleotides, the CDR3 is TGTGCCAGCAGTGAATATGGGCAGGGGACAAAGACCCAGTACTTC. Protein product: CASSEYGQGTKTQYF.

This clonotype was counted ten times or more. CDR3 region: CASSWGGSRVEQFF. The DNA of the CDR3 is TGTGCCAGCAGCTGGGGGGGGTCTCGCGTTGAGCAGTTCTTC. The chain combines TRBV7-2 with TRBJ2-1, with TRBD2 matching 7 bases. V dropped 4 bases and J dropped 9; count of bases not matched to a gene: 9. The CDR3 is 14 residues long. Germline V gives CDR1 SGHTA, CDR2 FQGNSA.

This clonotype was recorded many times. J is TRBJ2-5 and V is TRBV27; unclear D gene. The germline V gene encodes CDR1 MNHEY and CDR2 SMNVEV (reference sequence). There are 13 residues in the CDR3. V gave up 6 bases and J gave up 7 bases, with 15 bases separating them. This CDR3 reads CASSQVWGGTQYF. The CDR3 bases are TGTGCCAGCAGCCAGGTTTGGGGTGGGACCCAGTACTTC.

This clonotype appeared many times. J is TRBJ2-3 and V is TRBV5-6, with a possible D match to TRBD1 (6 bases). V lost 0 bases and J 6 bases, leaving 17 bases between the germline ends. CDR1 and CDR2 (germline): SGHDT, YYEEEE. This CDR3 region has 16 residues. CDR3 protein: CASSLVPQGRGDTQYF. The CDR3 DNA follows: TGTGCCAGCAGCTTGGTCCCGCAGGGGCGCGGGGATACGCAGTATTTT. The entire variable domain, with the rest obtained from reference TRBV5-6 and TRBJ2-3, is as follows: DAGVTQSPTHLIKTRGQQVTLRCSPKSGHDTVSWYQQALGQGPQFIFQYYEEEERQRGNFPDRFSGHQFPNYSSELNVNALLLGDSALYLCASSLVPQGRGDTQYFGPGTRLTVL.

This clonotype was recorded at least ten times. The chain has TRBV20-1 and TRBJ2-2, with 8 bases matching TRBD2. Germline CDR1 is DFQATT and CDR2 is SNEGSKA (reference sequence). The ends lost 1 base at V and 6 bases at J; junction bases unmatched: 7. The CDR3 is 15 residues long. In DNA, the CDR3 is TGCAGTGCTAGAGTCCCGGGAGGGTTGCCCGGGGAGCTGTTTTTT. This codes for CSARVPGGLPGELFF.

This clonotype was found many times. This chain joins TRBV10-3 and TRBJ2-2; no firm D call. The CDR3 extends over 14 amino acids. The germline V gene has CDR1 ENHRY and CDR2 SYGVKD. V was cut by 6 bases and J by 1 base, with 9 bases left in between. The CDR3 DNA reads as TGTGCCATCAGCTTGCGCCTGAACACCGGGGAGCTGTTTTTT. Protein: CAISLRLNTGELFF.